Listed below are T cell receptor beta chains from one sample, sequenced in a study of cytomegalovirus exposure and HLA in healthy donors. Sequenced by immunoSEQ multiplex PCR; TCRdb stores in-frame clones only, minus some. This table holds approximately 160,000 clones, roughly 80% found once. The sample comprised PBMCs. The source of these receptors is a man aged 25 to 40 in good health and CMV-seropositive. The CDR3 runs from the conserved cysteine through the conserved F or W. A D gene is named only where the DNA matches it firmly. Clone size is given for some rows only: seen once, a few or many times, or a class if the clone is expanded.

D,V,size,J,DNA,CDR3
TRBD2,TRBV6-5,once,TRBJ2-3,TGTGCCAGCAGTTATTCGACTAGCGGGAGGGCAGATACGCAGTATTTT,CASSYSTSGRADTQYF
-,TRBV7-7,-,TRBJ1-1,TGTGCCAGCAGCTCGACAGTGAACACTGAAGCTTTCTTT,CASSSTVNTEAFF
TRBD2,TRBV9,-,TRBJ2-5,TGTGCCAGCAGCGTAAGAGCAGTCGGCCCCTCCGGGACTAGCGGGGCGCCGCTCCAAGAGACCCAGTACTTC,CASSVRAVGPSGTSGAPLQETQYF
TRBD1,TRBV6-6,-,TRBJ1-5,TGTGCCAGCAGTTACAGGGACAGAGATCAGCCCCAGCATTTT,CASSYRDRDQPQHF
-,TRBV7-9,-,TRBJ2-7,TGTGCCAGCAGCTTAGGAGGATTAGGAGGTGGCTACGAGCAGTACTTC,CASSLGGLGGGYEQYF
TRBD2,TRBV5-1,few,TRBJ2-7,TGCGCCAGCAGCTTGGGGCTAGCGGGAGGGCCGAGGAACGAGCAGTACTTC,CASSLGLAGGPRNEQYF
TRBD1,TRBV29-1,-,TRBJ1-5,TGCAGCGTTAGGGGACAGGGAAATCAGCCCCAGCATTTT,CSVRGQGNQPQHF
TRBD1,TRBV6-5,-,TRBJ1-2,TGTGCCAGCAGTTACTCTCAGGGGGCCAATAACTATGGCTACACCTTC,CASSYSQGANNYGYTF
-,TRBV5-1,-,TRBJ1-1,TGCGCCAGCAGCGGTACAGTCATAGCTGAAGCTTTCTTT,CASSGTVIAEAFF
TRBD2,TRBV11-3,-,TRBJ2-1,TGTGCCAGCAGCTCATTAGCGGGGGGGCCCCTTGGCGTGCAGTTCTTC,CASSSLAGGPLGVQFF
TRBD1,TRBV29-1,-,TRBJ1-1,TGCAGCGCGCGGGCTGGGGGCAGGGGGATGAACACTGAAGCTTTCTTT,CSARAGGRGMNTEAFF
TRBD1,TRBV7-2,few,TRBJ2-5,TGTGCCAGCAGCCGAACAGGGGGCGCGGGGGAGACCCAGTACTTC,CASSRTGGAGETQYF
TRBD2,TRBV7-2,-,TRBJ2-3,TGTGCCAGCAGCTTAGATAGCGGGGGGGCCGGAACAGATACGCAGTATTTT,CASSLDSGGAGTDTQYF
-,TRBV7-2,-,TRBJ2-7,TGTGCCAGCAGCTTAAGCTATGGCAGGGAAAGTGAGCAGTACTTC,CASSLSYGRESEQYF
-,TRBV6-1,-,TRBJ2-7,TGTGCCAGCAGTGAAGCGCACAGCTACGAGCAGTACTTC,CASSEAHSYEQYF
-,TRBV5-8,-,TRBJ2-1,TGTGCCAGCAGCGGGAGCGGGTTGTTGAATGAGCAGTTCTTC,CASSGSGLLNEQFF
TRBD1,TRBV5-1,-,TRBJ1-2,TGCGCCAGCAGCTTAACCGGGACAGGGGAAGATGGAGGCTACACCTTC,CASSLTGTGEDGGYTF
-,TRBV27,-,TRBJ2-6,TGTGCCAGCAGTTTATTCCCCGGAGCCGACGGGGCCAACGTCCTGACTTTC,CASSLFPGADGANVLTF
-,TRBV25-1,-,TRBJ1-2,TGTGCCAGCAGGGAAACCGGGACACACCAAGGTTATGGCTACACCTTC,CASRETGTHQGYGYTF
-,TRBV27,once,TRBJ1-6,TGTGCCAGCAGTTCCCCCCTGGCCGCCTATAATTCACCCCTCCACTTT,CASSSPLAAYNSPLHF
TRBD2,TRBV7-9,-,TRBJ2-1,TGTGCCAGCAGCAAAGAGCCGGGACTACGAGTAAATGAGCAGTTCTTC,CASSKEPGLRVNEQFF
-,TRBV18,-,TRBJ2-7,TGTGCCAGCTCACCACGAATCAGGGGTTACGAGCAGTACTTC,CASSPRIRGYEQYF
TRBD2,TRBV5-1,-,TRBJ2-3,TGCGCCAGCAGCACTACTAGCGGGGGGGCCCCAGATACGCAGTATTTT,CASSTTSGGAPDTQYF